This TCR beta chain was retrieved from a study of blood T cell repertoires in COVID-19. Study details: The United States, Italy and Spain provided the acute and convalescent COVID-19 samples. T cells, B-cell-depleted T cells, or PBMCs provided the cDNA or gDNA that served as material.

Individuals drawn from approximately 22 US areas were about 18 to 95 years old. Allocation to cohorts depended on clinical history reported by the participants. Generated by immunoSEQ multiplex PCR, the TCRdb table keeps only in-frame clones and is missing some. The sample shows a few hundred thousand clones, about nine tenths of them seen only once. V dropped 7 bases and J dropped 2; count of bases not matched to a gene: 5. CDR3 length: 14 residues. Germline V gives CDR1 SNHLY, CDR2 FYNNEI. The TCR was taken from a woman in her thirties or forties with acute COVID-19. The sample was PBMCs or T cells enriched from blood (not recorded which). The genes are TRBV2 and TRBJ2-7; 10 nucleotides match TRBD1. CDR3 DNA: TGTGCCAGCAAGAAGGGACAGGGGACCTACGAGCAGTACTTC. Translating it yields CASKKGQGTYEQYF.